The 14 T cell receptor beta chains below were found in one sample sequenced in a study of identical twins. TCRdb re-derived calls from the 5' RACE reads in MiXCR, one entry per CDR3 protein. The sample holds 690,000 or so distinct CDR3 sequences; approximately 6.1% are singletons and the top ten take 1.5% to 2%. Sequences were obtained from naive T cells sorted from blood. Receptors were obtained from a man aged 18 to 29 in good health.

The gene calls are TRBV27 and TRBJ2-5, with D perhaps TRBD1 or TRBD2 (5 bases each). The CDR3 is made up of 14 amino acids. Trimming took 5 bases from V and 6 from J, leaving 16 bases between them. Per the germline V gene, CDR1 is MNHEY and CDR2 is SMNVEV (reference sequence). The CDR3 protein is CASSLGTPGKTQYF. In nucleotides, the CDR3 is TGTGCCAGCAGTCTCGGGACCCCAGGAAAGACCCAGTACTTC.

This clonotype was found many times. The CDR3 protein is CASSPPENYAYNEQFF. CDR3 DNA: TGTGCCAGCTCACCTCCCGAGAACTACGCCTACAATGAGCAGTTCTTC. The rearrangement links TRBV18 to TRBJ2-1; D unresolved. Trimming cost V 3 bases and J 2 bases, with 14 bases left between them. This CDR3 is built from 16 residues. Germline V gene lookup returns CDR1 KGHSH and CDR2 LQKENI.

Ten or more counts support this clonotype. The J gene is TRBJ2-7, the V gene TRBV7-9; 10 bases line up with TRBD2. CDR1 SEHNR and CDR2 FQNEAQ come from the germline V gene (reference sequence). The CDR3 has 15 amino acids. V lost 1 base and J lost 2; bases outside the gene matches: 2. CDR3 DNA: TGTGCCAGCAGCTTAGTAACTAGCGGGGCCTACGAGCAGTACTTC. Its translation is CASSLVTSGAYEQYF.

This clonotype showed up many times. The chain employs TRBV20-1 and TRBJ2-1; TRBD1 agrees at 12 bases. Germline assignment: CDR1 DFQATT and CDR2 SNEGSKA (reference sequence). This CDR3 is 16 amino acids long. V trimming: 4 bases; J trimming: 9 bases; junction bases outside the gene matches: 13. The CDR3 spells CSAIDTGTGGLGEQFF. The CDR3 DNA follows: TGCAGTGCTATAGACACCGGGACAGGGGGCTTGGGTGAGCAGTTCTTC.

The V call is TRBV7-9, the J call TRBJ1-3, with D possibly being TRBD1 (6 bases). The CDR3 contains 16 residues. V lost 5 bases, J lost 0 bases, and 14 bases lay in between. Germline V gene lookup returns CDR1 SEHNR and CDR2 FQNEAQ (reference sequence). The DNA for the CDR3 is TGTGCCAGCAGCGCTACCGACAGGCACTCTGGAAACACCATATATTTT. This encodes CASSATDRHSGNTIYF. Drawing the rest from reference TRBV7-9 and TRBJ1-3, the complete variable domain is DTGVSQNPRHKITKRGQNVTFRCDPISEHNRLYWYRQTLGQGPEFLTYFQNEAQLEKSRLLSDRFSAERPKGSFSTLEIQRTEQGDSAMYLCASSATDRHSGNTIYFGEGSWLTVV.

In its sample, this clonotype was seen many times. This chain joins TRBV4-2 and TRBJ2-3, with 7 nucleotides matching TRBD2. With V trimmed by 1 base and J by 6 bases, 4 bases remained unmatched. This CDR3 contains 14 residues. The germline gives CDR1 LGHNA, CDR2 YNFKEQ. CDR3 DNA sequence: TGTGCCAGCAGCCAAGGACTAGCAACGGATACGCAGTATTTT. Encoded protein: CASSQGLATDTQYF.

The rearrangement links TRBV6-5 to TRBJ2-5; 10 bases agree with TRBD2. V lost 4 bases, J lost 2 bases, and 16 bases stayed unmatched. Per the germline V gene, CDR1 is MNHEY and CDR2 is SVGAGI. This CDR3 is 19 amino acids long. The CDR3 DNA follows: TGTGCCAGCAGTTCCCGCGGGGGGCTAGCGGGAGCGTTACAAGAGACCCAGTACTTC. It specifies CASSSRGGLAGALQETQYF.

J is TRBJ2-1 and V is TRBV30; D assignment may be TRBD1 or TRBD2 (6 bases each). The V end lost 2 bases, the J end lost 13 bases, and 18 bases lay between the germline ends. The germline V gene encodes CDR1 GTSNPN and CDR2 SVGIG (reference sequence). The CDR3 spans 13 residues. For the CDR3, the DNA is TGTGCCTGGAGTTTAAATGGAGGGGGAAGCCAGTTCTTC. Residues: CAWSLNGGGSQFF.

This clonotype was seen more than once but under ten times. The chain joins TRBV11-1 to TRBJ2-1; D is possibly TRBD2 (6 bases). The CDR3 length is 12 residues. Deletions cut 6 bases from V and 7 bases from J, with 10 bases between. Germline V CDR1 and CDR2: SGHAT, FQDESV (reference sequence). The CDR3: CASRKEGNEQFF. The CDR3 nucleotides read TGTGCCAGCAGAAAGGAGGGGAATGAGCAGTTCTTC.

This clonotype was seen at least ten times. The J gene is TRBJ2-5, the V gene TRBV5-1; TRBD2 matches at 7 bases. Trimming took 3 bases from V and 5 from J; bases not matched to a gene: 7. Germline V gives CDR1 SGHRS, CDR2 YFSETQ. The CDR3 loop spans 14 amino acids. CDR3 in DNA: TGCGCCAGCAGCTCGGACACCGGGAGGGAGACCCAGTACTTC. Its translation is CASSSDTGRETQYF.

This clonotype was found many times. The rearrangement links TRBV20-1 to TRBJ1-2; a weak D match, TRBD1 (6 bases). Germline values: CDR1 DFQATT, CDR2 SNEGSKA (reference sequence). Trimming shortened V by 2 bases and J by 6 bases, and 13 bases separated the two germline ends. This CDR3 spans 13 amino acids. CDR3 residues: CSARPIQGNGYTF. DNA of the CDR3: TGCAGTGCTAGACCCATACAGGGAAATGGCTACACCTTC.

There are many counts of this clonotype. This sequence joins TRBV5-1 and TRBJ2-3, with D possibly matching TRBD2 (5 bases). The CDR3 is 15 amino acids. Germline V CDR1 and CDR2: SGHRS, YFSETQ. V was clipped by 3 bases and J by 3 bases, with 14 bases between them. Here the CDR3 reads CASSWTGLVTDTQYF. The CDR3 region has the DNA TGCGCCAGCAGCTGGACCGGACTGGTGACAGATACGCAGTATTTT.

This clonotype has a count of ten or more. The chain is built from TRBV6-2 or TRBV6-3 and TRBJ2-2, with D tentatively TRBD1 (5 bases). Germline V gene lookup returns CDR1 MNHEY and CDR2 SVGEGT. This CDR3 is 14 amino acids long. Between the trimmed V and J ends, which lost 5 bases and 3 bases, there was a span of 10 bases. In nucleotides, the CDR3 is TGTGCCAGCAGTGCGGACATAGACACCGGGGAGCTGTTTTTT. This gives the protein CASSADIDTGELFF.

This clonotype showed up many times. The chain is built from TRBV20-1 and TRBJ2-1; D unresolved. Trimming took 5 bases from V and 7 from J, leaving 12 bases between them. This CDR3 has 12 amino acids. The germline V gene has CDR1 DFQATT and CDR2 SNEGSKA (reference sequence). DNA of the CDR3: TGCAGTGCTGGCACGAGATATAATGAGCAGTTCTTC. This gives the protein CSAGTRYNEQFF.